Below, one TCR beta chain is given with its context. As yet, its antigen is unknown. Only in-frame clones appear in the TCRdb table, and some are missing; sequencing was by immunoSEQ multiplex PCR. The sample yields about 53,000 clones, 80% to 90% seen once. The data were obtained in a study of a mutant IDH1 vaccine in newly diagnosed glioma. Whole-study context: The start of vaccination came 4-6 weeks after radiotherapy alone, or with temozolomide cycles. Previous care, which was radiotherapy, temozolomide, or both, most often involved both.

With 4 bases clipped from V and 4 bases from J, the junction kept 6 bases outside the gene matches. The CDR3 is 15 amino acids. CDR1 is MGHRA, CDR2 YSYEKL, per germline. As to time point: week 23, last vaccination. Each dose delivered 300 ug of mutant IDH1 20-mer peptide subcutaneously with imiquimod. Newly diagnosed WHO grade 3 or 4 IDH1-mutant, ATRX-lost astrocytomas were identified in the donors. The chain carries TRBV4-1 and TRBJ2-3, with 9 bases aligning to TRBD2. The TCR originated in a woman between 35 and 50 years old with glioma. Some clones in this sample may be carry-over from other donors' samples. The sample here was PBMCs, taken from a glioma patient whose treatment included an IDH1 peptide vaccine. CDR3 bases: TGCGCCAGCAGCCGAGGGACTAGCCCCCCAGATACGCAGTATTTT. It yields the protein CASSRGTSPPDTQYF.